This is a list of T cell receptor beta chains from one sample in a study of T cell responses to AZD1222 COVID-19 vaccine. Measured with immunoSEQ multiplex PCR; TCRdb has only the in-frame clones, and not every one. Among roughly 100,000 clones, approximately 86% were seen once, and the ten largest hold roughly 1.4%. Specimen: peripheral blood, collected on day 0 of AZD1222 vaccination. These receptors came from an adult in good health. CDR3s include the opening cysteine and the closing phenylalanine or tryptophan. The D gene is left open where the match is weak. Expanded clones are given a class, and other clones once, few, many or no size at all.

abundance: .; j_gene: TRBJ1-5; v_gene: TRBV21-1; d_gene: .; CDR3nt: TGTGCCAGCAGCAGCCCCGGGATAGGTGGCAATCAGCCCCAGCATTTT; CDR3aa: CASSSPGIGGNQPQHF
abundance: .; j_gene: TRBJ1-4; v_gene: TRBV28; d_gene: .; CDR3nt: TGTGCCAGCAGTTTGATAGGACAGTCGAATGAAAAACTGTTTTTT; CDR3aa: CASSLIGQSNEKLFF
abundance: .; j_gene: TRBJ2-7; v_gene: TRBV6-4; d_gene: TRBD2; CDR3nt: TGTGCCAGCAGGCGACTAGCGGGAGCTGGCGAGCAGTACTTC; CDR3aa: CASRRLAGAGEQYF
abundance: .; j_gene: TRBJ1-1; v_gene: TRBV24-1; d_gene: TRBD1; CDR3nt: TGTGCCACCAGTGATCCTGACAGGGGTGAAGCTTTCTTT; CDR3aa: CATSDPDRGEAFF
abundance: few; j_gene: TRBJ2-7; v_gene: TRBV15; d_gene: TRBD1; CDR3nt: TGTGCCACCAGAGCCGCAGGGGGCTCCTACGAGCAGTACTTC; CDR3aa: CATRAAGGSYEQYF
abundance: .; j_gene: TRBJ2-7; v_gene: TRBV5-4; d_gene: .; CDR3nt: TGTGCCAGCAGCCCTAACAGGGGAGGTTCCTACGAGCAGTACTTC; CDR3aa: CASSPNRGGSYEQYF
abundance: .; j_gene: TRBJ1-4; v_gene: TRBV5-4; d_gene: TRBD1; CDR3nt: TGTGCCAGCAGCTCCCAGACAGGGGTGAATGAAAAACTGTTTTTT; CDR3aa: CASSSQTGVNEKLFF
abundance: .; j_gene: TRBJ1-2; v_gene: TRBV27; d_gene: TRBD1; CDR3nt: TGTGCCAGCAGTTTTAAGGGACAGGGGGCTTTCAACTATGGCTACACCTTC; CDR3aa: CASSFKGQGAFNYGYTF
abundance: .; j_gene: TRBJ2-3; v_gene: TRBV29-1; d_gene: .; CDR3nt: TGCAGCATTAGGGGTTCGGCAGATACGCAGTATTTT; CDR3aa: CSIRGSADTQYF
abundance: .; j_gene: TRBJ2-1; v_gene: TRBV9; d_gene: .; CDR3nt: TGTGCCAGCAGCCTCACTAGTAAGGGTTACAATGAGCAGTTCTTC; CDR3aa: CASSLTSKGYNEQFF
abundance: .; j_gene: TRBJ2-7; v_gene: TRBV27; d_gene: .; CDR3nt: TGTGCCAGCAGCCCTGCCCGGGCGGACGAGCAGTACTTC; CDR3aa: CASSPARADEQYF
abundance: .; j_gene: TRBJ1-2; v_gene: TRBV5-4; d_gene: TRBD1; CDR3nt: TGTGCCAGCAGCTTAACACAGGGGAAGATAGGCTACACCTTC; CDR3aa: CASSLTQGKIGYTF
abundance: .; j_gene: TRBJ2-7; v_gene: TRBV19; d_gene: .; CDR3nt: TGTGCCAGTAGCCCCATACATAGAACTTCCGAGCAGTACTTC; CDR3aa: CASSPIHRTSEQYF
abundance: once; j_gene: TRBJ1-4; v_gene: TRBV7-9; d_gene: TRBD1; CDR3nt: TGTGCCAGCAGCGCGACGACAGGGCGTGGAAAACTGTTTTTT; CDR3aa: CASSATTGRGKLFF
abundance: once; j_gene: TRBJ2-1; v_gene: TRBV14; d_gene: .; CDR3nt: TGTGCCAGCAGCCAAGGGGTGAGGGGGGTTCCCTACAATGAGCAGTTCTTC; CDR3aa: CASSQGVRGVPYNEQFF
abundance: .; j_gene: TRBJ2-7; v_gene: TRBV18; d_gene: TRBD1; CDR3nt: TGTGCCAGCTCACCGGGACAGGGGCCCATACCGAGCGAGCAGTACTTC; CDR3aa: CASSPGQGPIPSEQYF
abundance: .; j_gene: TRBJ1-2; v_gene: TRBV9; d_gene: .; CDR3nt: TGTGCCAGCAGCCCTAGGACGGAGAGCTATGGCTACACCTTC; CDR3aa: CASSPRTESYGYTF
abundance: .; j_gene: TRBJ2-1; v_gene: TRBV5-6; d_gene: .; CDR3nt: TGTGCCAGCAGCTTGGCTCCCTACAATGAGCAGTTCTTC; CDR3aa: CASSLAPYNEQFF
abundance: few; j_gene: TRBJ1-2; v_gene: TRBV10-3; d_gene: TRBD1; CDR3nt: TGTGCCATCACGGACAGGGCAGATGGCTACACCTTC; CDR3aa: CAITDRADGYTF
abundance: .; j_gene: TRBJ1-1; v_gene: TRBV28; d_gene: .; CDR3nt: TGTGCCAGCTATTACCGGGGTAACTACCACCTCGGGGGCACTGAAGCTTTCTTT; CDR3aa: CASYYRGNYHLGGTEAFF
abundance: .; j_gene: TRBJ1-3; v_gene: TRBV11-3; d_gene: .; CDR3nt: TGTGCCAGCAGCATAAGACATTTCTCTGGAAACACCATATATTTT; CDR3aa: CASSIRHFSGNTIYF
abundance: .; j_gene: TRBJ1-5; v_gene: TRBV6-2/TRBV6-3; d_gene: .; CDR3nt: TGTGCCAGCAGTTACGGCCCCTATAGCAATCAGCCCCAGCATTTT; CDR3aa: CASSYGPYSNQPQHF
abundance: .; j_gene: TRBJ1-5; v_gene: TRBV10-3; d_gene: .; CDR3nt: TGTGCCATCAGTGAGAATGTAGGCAATCAGCCCCAGCATTTT; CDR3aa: CAISENVGNQPQHF
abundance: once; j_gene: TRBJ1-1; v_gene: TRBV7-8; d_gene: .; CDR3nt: TGTGCCAGCAGCTTCGGAGGGGCCAACTTGAACACTGAAGCTTTCTTT; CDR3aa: CASSFGGANLNTEAFF
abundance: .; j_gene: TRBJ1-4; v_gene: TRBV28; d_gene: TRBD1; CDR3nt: TGTGCCAGCAGATCAGGGGGCCTTGATAATGAAAAACTGTTTTTT; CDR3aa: CASRSGGLDNEKLFF
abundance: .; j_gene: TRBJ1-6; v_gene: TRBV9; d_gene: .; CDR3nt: TGTGCCAGCAGCGTGGGGGGCTCGGACCCCCGAAGTTACAATTCACCCCTCCACTTT; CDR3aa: CASSVGGSDPRSYNSPLHF
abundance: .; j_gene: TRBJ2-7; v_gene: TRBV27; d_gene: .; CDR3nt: TGTGCCAGCAGTCCATTCAAACCCTACGAGCAGTACTTC; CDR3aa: CASSPFKPYEQYF
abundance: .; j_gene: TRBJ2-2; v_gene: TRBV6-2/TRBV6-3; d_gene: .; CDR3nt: TGTGCCAGCAGTTACACGGGAGCCGCCACCGGGGAGCTGTTTTTT; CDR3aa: CASSYTGAATGELFF
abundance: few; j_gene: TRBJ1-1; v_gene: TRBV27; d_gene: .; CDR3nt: TGTGCCAGCAGTTTGTGGAGGAACACTGAAGCTTTCTTT; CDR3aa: CASSLWRNTEAFF
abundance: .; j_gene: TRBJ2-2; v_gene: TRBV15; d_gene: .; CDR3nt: TGTGCCACCAGCGGAAGGGGGTTCAACACCGGGGAGCTGTTTTTT; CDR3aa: CATSGRGFNTGELFF
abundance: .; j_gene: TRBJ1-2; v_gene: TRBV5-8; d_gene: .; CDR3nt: TGTGCCAGCAGCCTGACAGGTATCAACTATGGCTACACCTTC; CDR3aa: CASSLTGINYGYTF
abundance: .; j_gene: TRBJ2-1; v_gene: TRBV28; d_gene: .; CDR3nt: TGTGCCAGCAGTTTATATGCTGAGCAGTTCTTC; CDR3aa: CASSLYAEQFF
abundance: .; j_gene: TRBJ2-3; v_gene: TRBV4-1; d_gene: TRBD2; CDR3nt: TGCGCCAGCAGCCAAGATCCGCCACTAGCGGGAAGCACAGATACGCAGTATTTT; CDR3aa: CASSQDPPLAGSTDTQYF
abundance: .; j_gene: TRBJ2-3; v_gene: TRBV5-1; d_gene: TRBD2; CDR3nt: TGCGCCAGCAGCTTGCCGACCCTAGCGGGAGGATTATTCACAGATACGCAGTATTTT; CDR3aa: CASSLPTLAGGLFTDTQYF
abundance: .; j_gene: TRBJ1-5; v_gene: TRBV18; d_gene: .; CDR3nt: TGTGCCAGCTCACCAGGGCCCAATCAGCCCCAGCATTTT; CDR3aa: CASSPGPNQPQHF
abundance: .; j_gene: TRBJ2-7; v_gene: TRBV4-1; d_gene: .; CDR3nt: TGCGCCAGCAGCCAAGGAATAACCGCGATGCCCTCCTACGAGCAGTACTTC; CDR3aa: CASSQGITAMPSYEQYF
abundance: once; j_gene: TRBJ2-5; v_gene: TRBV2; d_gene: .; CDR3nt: TGTGCCAGCAGTGAAAGGTGGTATCAAGAGACCCAGTACTTC; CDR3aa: CASSERWYQETQYF
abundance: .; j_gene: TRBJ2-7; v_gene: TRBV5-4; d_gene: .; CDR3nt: TGTGCCAGCAGCTCTAACGAGGACAGAGAGTTCTACGAGCAGTACTTC; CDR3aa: CASSSNEDREFYEQYF
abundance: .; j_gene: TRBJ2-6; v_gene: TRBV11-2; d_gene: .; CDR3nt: TGTGCCAGCAGCTTCCGAGGTGCAGGGGCCAACGTCCTGACTTTC; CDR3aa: CASSFRGAGANVLTF
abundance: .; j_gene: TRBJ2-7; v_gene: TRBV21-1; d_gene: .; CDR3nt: TGTGCCAGCAGCAAAGAGGCGGGGACAGAATACGAGCAGTACTTC; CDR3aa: CASSKEAGTEYEQYF
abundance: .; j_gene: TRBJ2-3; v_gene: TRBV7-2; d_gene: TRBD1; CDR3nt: TGTGCCAGCAGCTTCCAGGGGGCGAAAACAGATACGCAGTATTTT; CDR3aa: CASSFQGAKTDTQYF
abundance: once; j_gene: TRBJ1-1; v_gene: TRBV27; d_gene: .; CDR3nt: TGTGCCAGCAGTCTTAAACGGGGATCTGAAGCTTTCTTT; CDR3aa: CASSLKRGSEAFF
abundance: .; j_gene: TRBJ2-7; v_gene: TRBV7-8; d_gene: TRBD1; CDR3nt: TGTGCCAGCAGCTTAGATCCGGGACAGGCCATGTCAACCTACGAGCAGTACTTC; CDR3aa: CASSLDPGQAMSTYEQYF
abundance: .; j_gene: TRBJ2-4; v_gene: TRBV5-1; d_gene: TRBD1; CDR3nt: TGCGCCAGCAGCGTTGACACCGGACAGGGGAGCATTCAGTACTTC; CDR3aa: CASSVDTGQGSIQYF
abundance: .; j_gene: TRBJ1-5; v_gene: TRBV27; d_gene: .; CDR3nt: TGTGCCAGTGGACAGAGTAGCAATCAGCCCCAGCATTTT; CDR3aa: CASGQSSNQPQHF
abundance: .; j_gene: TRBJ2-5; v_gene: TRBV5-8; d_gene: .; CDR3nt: TGTGCCAGCAGCTTGACAGAGACCCAGTACTTC; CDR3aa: CASSLTETQYF
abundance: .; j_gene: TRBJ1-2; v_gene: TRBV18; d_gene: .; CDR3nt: TGTGCCAGCTCACCAGCGTCGGGTTTCTATGGCTACACCTTC; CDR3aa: CASSPASGFYGYTF
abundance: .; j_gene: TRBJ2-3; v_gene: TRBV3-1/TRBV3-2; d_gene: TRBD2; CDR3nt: TGTGCCAGCCACCTAGCGGGAGCAGATACGCAGTATTTT; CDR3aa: CASHLAGADTQYF
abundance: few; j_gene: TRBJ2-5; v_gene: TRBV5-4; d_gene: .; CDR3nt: TGTGCCAGCAGCTTGGCCGGCCGGGACAATCAAGAGACCCAGTACTTC; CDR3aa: CASSLAGRDNQETQYF
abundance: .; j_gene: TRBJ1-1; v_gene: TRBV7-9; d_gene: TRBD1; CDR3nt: TGTGCCAGCAGCATCACAGGGGTGGGCACTGAAGCTTTCTTT; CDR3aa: CASSITGVGTEAFF
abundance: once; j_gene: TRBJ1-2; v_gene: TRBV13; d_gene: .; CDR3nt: TGTGCCAGCAGCCATGAAGTTAGAGGCTACACCTTC; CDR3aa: CASSHEVRGYTF
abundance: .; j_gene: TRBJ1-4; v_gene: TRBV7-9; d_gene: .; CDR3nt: TGTGCCAGCAGCCACCGGACGGGAACTAATGAAAAACTGTTTTTT; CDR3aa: CASSHRTGTNEKLFF
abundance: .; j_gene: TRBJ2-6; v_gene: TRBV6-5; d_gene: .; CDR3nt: TGTGCCAGCAGCCGCTCTTCTGGGGGGGCCAACGTCCTGACTTTC; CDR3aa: CASSRSSGGANVLTF
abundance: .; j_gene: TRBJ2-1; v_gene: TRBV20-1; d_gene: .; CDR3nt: TGCAGTGCTAGTTTTGAAGACAGCTCCTACAATGAGCAGTTCTTC; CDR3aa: CSASFEDSSYNEQFF
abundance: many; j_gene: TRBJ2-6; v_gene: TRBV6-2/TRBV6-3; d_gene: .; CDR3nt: TGTGCCAGCAGTTACCCCCCCGGTTCAGGGGACTTTTGGGCCAACGTCCTGACTTTC; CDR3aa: CASSYPPGSGDFWANVLTF
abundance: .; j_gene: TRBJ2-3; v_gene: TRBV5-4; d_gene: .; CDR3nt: TGTGCCAGCAGCTTGGATCGGGCAGATACGCAGTATTTT; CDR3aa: CASSLDRADTQYF
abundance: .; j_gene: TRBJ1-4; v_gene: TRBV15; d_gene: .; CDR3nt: TGTGCCACCAGCCAAAAGTCCAGGGGTAATGAAAAACTGTTTTTT; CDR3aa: CATSQKSRGNEKLFF
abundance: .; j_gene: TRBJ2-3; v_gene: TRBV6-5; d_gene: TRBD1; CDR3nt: TGTGCCAGCAGCTACGGACAGGGTGTATACACAGATACGCAGTATTTT; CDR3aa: CASSYGQGVYTDTQYF
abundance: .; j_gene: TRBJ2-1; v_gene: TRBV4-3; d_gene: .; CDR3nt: TGCGCCAGCAGCCAAGATAGGGGGGCCCCATTAGGACAGTTCTTC; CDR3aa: CASSQDRGAPLGQFF
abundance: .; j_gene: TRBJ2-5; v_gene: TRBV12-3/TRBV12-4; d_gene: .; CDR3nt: TGTGCCAGCAGGAGAAGCATGGAGACCCAGTACTTC; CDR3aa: CASRRSMETQYF